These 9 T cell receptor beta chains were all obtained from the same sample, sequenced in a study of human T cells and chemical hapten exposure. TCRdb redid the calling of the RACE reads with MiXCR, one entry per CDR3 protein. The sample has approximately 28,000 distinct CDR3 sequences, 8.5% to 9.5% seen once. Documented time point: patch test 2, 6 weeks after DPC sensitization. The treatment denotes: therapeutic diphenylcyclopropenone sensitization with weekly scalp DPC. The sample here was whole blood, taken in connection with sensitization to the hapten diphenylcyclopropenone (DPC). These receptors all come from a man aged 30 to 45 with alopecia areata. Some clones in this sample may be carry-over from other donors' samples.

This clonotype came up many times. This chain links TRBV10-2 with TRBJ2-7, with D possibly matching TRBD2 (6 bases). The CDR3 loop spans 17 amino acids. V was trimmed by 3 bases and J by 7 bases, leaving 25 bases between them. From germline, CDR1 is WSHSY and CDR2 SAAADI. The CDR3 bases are TGCGCCAGCAGTGACCCCCACTCGGGACTCACCCCTGGGGAGCAGTACTTC. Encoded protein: CASSDPHSGLTPGEQYF.

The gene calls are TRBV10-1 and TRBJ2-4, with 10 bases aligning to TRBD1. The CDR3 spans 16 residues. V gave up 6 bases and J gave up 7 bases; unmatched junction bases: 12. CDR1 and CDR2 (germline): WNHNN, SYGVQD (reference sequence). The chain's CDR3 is CASSTGTGALGNIQYF. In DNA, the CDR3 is TGCGCCAGCAGCACCGGGACAGGGGCGCTCGGTAACATTCAGTACTTC.

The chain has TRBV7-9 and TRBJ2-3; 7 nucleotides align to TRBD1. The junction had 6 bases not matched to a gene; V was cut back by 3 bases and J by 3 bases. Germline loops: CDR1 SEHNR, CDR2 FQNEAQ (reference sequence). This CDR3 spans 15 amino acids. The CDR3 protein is CASSLRTGLTDTQYF. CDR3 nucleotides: TGTGCCAGCAGCTTGCGGACAGGTTTAACAGATACGCAGTATTTT.

CDR3 region: CSARYSREKNSPLHF. The CDR3 nucleotides read TGCAGTGCTAGATACTCCAGGGAGAAAAATTCACCCCTCCACTTT. The genes are TRBV20-1 and TRBJ1-6, with a tentative D call TRBD1 (5 bases). Per the germline V gene, CDR1 is DFQATT and CDR2 is SNEGSKA (reference sequence). This CDR3 region has 15 residues. With 2 bases removed from V and 7 bases from J, the gap between germline ends came to 15 bases.

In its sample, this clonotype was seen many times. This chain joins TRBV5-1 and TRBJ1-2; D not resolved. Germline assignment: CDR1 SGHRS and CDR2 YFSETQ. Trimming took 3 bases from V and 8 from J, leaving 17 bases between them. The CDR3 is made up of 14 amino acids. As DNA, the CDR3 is TGCGCCAGCAGCTGGTCGGGTCATCCGGTCGGCTACACCTTC. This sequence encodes CASSWSGHPVGYTF.

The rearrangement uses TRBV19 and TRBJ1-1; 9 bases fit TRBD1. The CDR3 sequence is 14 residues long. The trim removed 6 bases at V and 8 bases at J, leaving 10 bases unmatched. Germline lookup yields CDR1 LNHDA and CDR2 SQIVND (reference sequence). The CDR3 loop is CASSSTGTGSEAFF. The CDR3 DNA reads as TGTGCCAGTAGCTCCACCGGGACAGGGTCCGAAGCTTTCTTT.

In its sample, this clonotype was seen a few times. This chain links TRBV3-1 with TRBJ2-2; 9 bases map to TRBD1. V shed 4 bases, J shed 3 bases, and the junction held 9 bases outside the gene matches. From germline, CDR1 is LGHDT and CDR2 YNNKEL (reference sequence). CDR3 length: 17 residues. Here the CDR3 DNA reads TGTGCCAGCAGCCTTCAACTCGGGACAGGGTACACCGGGGAGCTGTTTTTT. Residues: CASSLQLGTGYTGELFF. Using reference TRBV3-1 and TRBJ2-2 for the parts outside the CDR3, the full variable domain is DTAVSQTPKYLVTQMGNDKSIKCEQNLGHDTMYWYKQDSKKFLKIMFSYNNKELIINETVPNRFSPKSPDKAHLNLHINSLELGDSAVYFCASSLQLGTGYTGELFFGEGSRLTVL.

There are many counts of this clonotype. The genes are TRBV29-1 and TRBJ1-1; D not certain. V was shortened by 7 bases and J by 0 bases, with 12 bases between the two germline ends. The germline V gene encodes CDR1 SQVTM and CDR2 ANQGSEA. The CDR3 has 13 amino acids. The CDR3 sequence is CSELRILNTEAFF. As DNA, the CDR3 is TGCAGCGAGCTCAGGATCTTGAACACTGAAGCTTTCTTT. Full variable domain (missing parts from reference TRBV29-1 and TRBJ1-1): SAVISQKPSRDICQRGTSLTIQCQVDSQVTMMFWYRQQPGQSLTLIATANQGSEATYESGFVIDKFPISRPNLTFSTLTVSNMSPEDSSIYLCSELRILNTEAFFGQGTRLTVV.

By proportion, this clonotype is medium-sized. For the CDR3, the DNA is TGTGCCAGCAGCTTGGAGGAGGGAACCCCCTACGAGCAGTACTTC. Translating gives CASSLEEGTPYEQYF. J is TRBJ2-7 and V is TRBV5-5; D may be TRBD2 (6 bases). V lost 0 bases and J lost 2, with 12 bases in between. The CDR3 has 15 amino acids. Germline-derived CDR1 and CDR2 are SGHKS and YYEKEE (reference sequence).